A single T cell receptor beta chain is shown here with its context. It has no known antigen specificity. Per-base quality was not reported, and no clone a single base away is much larger than it. This sample is part of a study of technical replicates of blood from four donors (dated 2017 in TCRdb). The germline V gene supplies CDR1 MNHEY and CDR2 SVGAGI. CDR3 length: 14 amino acids, cysteine to phenylalanine. Just CDR3 DNA is preserved here, 42 bases in frame from base 1. V lost 0 bases and J lost 0 bases; the stretch between them is 5 bases long. The library relied on the immunoSEQ multiplex PCR assay. The source is immuneACCESS, and TCRdb retained only in-frame sequences with V and J called. Part of the clones is not carried over; for the studies checked, unresolved V genes explain less than half of this, and the remainder is unexplained. The sample includes about 67,000 clones, with roughly 98% observed a single time. Roughly 0.15% of the sample is taken by the ten largest.

The receptor chain draws on TRBV6-5 and TRBJ1-1; confidence is insufficient to name the D gene. The specimen was T cells isolated from PBMCs. The sequence was obtained from a human donor in good health. The CDR3 sequence is CASSYSTLNTEAFF. The DNA sequence is given as TGTGCCAGCAGTTACTCCACTTTGAACACTGAAGCTTTCTTT.